The 29 T cell receptor beta chains reported below all come from one sample, sequenced in a study of TIL therapy for anti-PD-1-resistant metastatic lung cancer. Sequencing used immunoSEQ v3. The method was immunoSEQ multiplex PCR; TCRdb's version includes in-frame clones alone and lacks a portion of them. The sample holds about 26,000 clones, 63% seen once. Time point: pre-treatment sample, taken before nivolumab and TIL therapy. Pleural nodules or supraclavicular lymph nodes made up most of the excised metastases sampled. This material consisted of tumor tissue, taken at baseline. Source of these receptors: a woman aged 30-79 years with non-small cell lung cancer.

This clone was seen only a few times. V gene TRBV4-2 combines with J gene TRBJ2-7; possible D gene TRBD2, 5 bases. V lost 1 base to trimming and J lost 3 bases, with 7 bases between them. In germline, CDR1 is LGHNA, CDR2 YNFKEQ. This CDR3 is built from 13 residues. CDR3 coding DNA: TGTGCCAGCAGCCAAGGGACTGGCTACGAGCAGTACTTC. Protein product: CASSQGTGYEQYF.

The genes are TRBV7-9 and TRBJ1-2; D not resolved. Deletions cut 5 bases from V and 6 bases from J, with 13 bases between. Germline loops: CDR1 SEHNR, CDR2 FQNEAQ (reference sequence). The CDR3 length is 13 residues. DNA of the CDR3: TGTGCCAGCAGCCTAGACACTGGGGATGGCTACACCTTC. As protein: CASSLDTGDGYTF.

The chain links TRBV14 to TRBJ2-7, with a tentative D call TRBD1 (6 bases). V was pared by 6 bases and J by 5 bases, with 14 bases between. The CDR3 length is 13 residues. CDR1 and CDR2 (germline): SGHDN, FVKESK. CDR3 in amino acids: CASRSLTGHEQYF. The CDR3 coding sequence is TGTGCCAGCAGATCTTTAACAGGGCACGAGCAGTACTTC. Full variable domain (rest looked up from reference TRBV14 and TRBJ2-7): EAGVTQFPSHSVIEKGQTVTLRCDPISGHDNLYWYRRVMGKEIKFLLHFVKESKQDESGMPNNRFLAERTGGTYSTLKVQPAELEDSGVYFCASRSLTGHEQYFGPGTRLTVT.

The J gene is TRBJ2-7, the V gene TRBV7-2; a weak D match, TRBD2 (5 bases). CDR1 is SGHTA and CDR2 is FQGNSA in the germline V gene. The CDR3 loop spans 14 amino acids. The germline V and J ends were trimmed by 8 bases and 3 bases, with 17 bases remaining between them. Here the CDR3 reads CASGERQRGYEQYF. In DNA form, the CDR3 reads TGTGCCAGCGGGGAGCGCCAAAGAGGCTACGAGCAGTACTTC.

The CDR3: CASRQTGGYQETQYF. In nucleotides, the CDR3 is TGTGCCAGTAGACAGACAGGGGGCTACCAAGAGACCCAGTACTTC. The V call is TRBV19, the J call TRBJ2-5, with TRBD1 matching 10 bases. The CDR3 is made up of 15 amino acids. Germline-derived CDR1 and CDR2 are LNHDA and SQIVND (reference sequence). V trimming: 6 bases; J trimming: 0 bases; junction bases outside the gene matches: 4. Together with reference TRBV19 and TRBJ2-5, the CDR3 gives the full variable domain: DGGITQSPKYLFRKEGQNVTLSCEQNLNHDAMYWYRQDPGQGLRLIYYSQIVNDFQKGDIAEGYSVSREKKESFPLTVTSAQKNPTAFYLCASRQTGGYQETQYFGPGTRLLVL.

The V gene is TRBV19, the J gene TRBJ2-5; D unclear. Deletions cut 4 bases from V and 3 bases from J, with 12 bases between. Germline V CDR1 and CDR2: LNHDA, SQIVND (reference sequence). The CDR3 contains 14 residues. The CDR3 reads CASSTLVSEETQYF. For the CDR3, the DNA is TGTGCCAGTAGTACCCTTGTAAGCGAAGAGACCCAGTACTTC.

The CDR3 protein is CACGLAGGMAQETQYF. The CDR3, as DNA: TGTGCCTGTGGACTAGCGGGAGGGATGGCGCAAGAGACCCAGTACTTC. V is TRBV30 and J is TRBJ2-5, with 15 nucleotides matching TRBD2. Germline-derived CDR1 and CDR2 are GTSNPN and SVGIG (reference sequence). J gave up 2 bases and V 6 bases, and 7 bases lay outside the gene matches. There are 16 residues in the CDR3.

V is TRBV5-6 and J is TRBJ1-5; TRBD1 is a possible D gene (6 bases). V lost 5 bases and J 1 base, leaving 16 bases between the germline ends. This CDR3 region has 16 residues. CDR1 is SGHDT and CDR2 is YYEEEE in the germline V gene. CDR3 amino acids: CASSPQSGQSNQPQHF. The CDR3 coding sequence is TGTGCCAGCAGTCCTCAATCGGGACAAAGCAATCAGCCCCAGCATTTT.

The chain carries TRBV5-1 and TRBJ2-1; D is possibly TRBD2 (7 bases). The CDR3 length is 17 residues. Looked up from germline, CDR1 is SGHRS and CDR2 is YFSETQ. Deletions cut 4 bases from V and 1 base from J, with 18 bases between. The CDR3 nucleotides are TGCGCCAGCAGCCCGGGGGGCCGGACTAGTTCCTACAATGAGCAGTTCTTC. It is translated as CASSPGGRTSSYNEQFF. Full variable domain (remainder filled in from reference TRBV5-1 and TRBJ2-1): KAGVTQTPRYLIKTRGQQVTLSCSPISGHRSVSWYQQTPGQGLQFLFEYFSETQRNKGNFPGRFSGRQFSNSRSEMNVSTLELGDSALYLCASSPGGRTSSYNEQFFGPGTRLTVL.

This clone came up a few times. This rearrangement joins TRBV7-9 to TRBJ1-2; D call uncertain. This CDR3 region has 12 residues. V lost 5 bases to trimming and J lost 5 bases, with 9 bases between them. Per germline, CDR1 SEHNR and CDR2 FQNEAQ (reference sequence). CDR3 in DNA: TGTGCCAGCAGCGGCGGGCCATATGGCTACACCTTC. Translated, it gives CASSGGPYGYTF.

The chain combines TRBV19 with TRBJ2-3; 10 positions match TRBD1. The trim removed 8 bases at V and 1 base at J, leaving 9 bases unmatched. Germline CDR1 and CDR2: LNHDA and SQIVND (reference sequence). CDR3 length: 16 residues. The CDR3 region is CASEGGQGSGTDTQYF. The CDR3 DNA follows: TGTGCCAGTGAGGGGGGACAGGGGTCGGGCACAGATACGCAGTATTTT. Using reference TRBV19 and TRBJ2-3 for the parts outside the CDR3, the full variable domain is DGGITQSPKYLFRKEGQNVTLSCEQNLNHDAMYWYRQDPGQGLRLIYYSQIVNDFQKGDIAEGYSVSREKKESFPLTVTSAQKNPTAFYLCASEGGQGSGTDTQYFGPGTRLTVL.

Only one count was recorded for this clone. This sequence joins TRBV14 and TRBJ2-3; 8 bases fit TRBD2. The CDR3 is made up of 16 amino acids. Unmatched junction bases numbered 7, after V lost 4 bases and J lost 1 base. Germline V gene sequence: CDR1 SGHDN, CDR2 FVKESK. The CDR3 here is CASSLPIAGRTDTQYF. The CDR3 nucleotides read TGTGCCAGCAGCCTCCCGATAGCGGGACGCACAGATACGCAGTATTTT.

The chain joins TRBV4-1 to TRBJ2-6; D is unclear. Germline loops: CDR1 MGHRA, CDR2 YSYEKL. This CDR3 spans 15 amino acids. The V and J ends lost 2 bases and 2 bases respectively, with 7 bases between them. CDR3 protein: CASSQTPTGANVLTF. The CDR3 DNA is TGCGCCAGCAGCCAAACACCAACTGGGGCCAACGTCCTGACTTTC.

The chain employs TRBV19 and TRBJ2-7; D could derive from TRBD1 or TRBD2 (6 bases each). V lost 6 bases to trimming and J lost 2 bases, with 23 bases between them. The germline CDR1 and CDR2 sequences are LNHDA and SQIVND (reference sequence). This CDR3 is 17 amino acids long. For the CDR3, the DNA is TGTGCCAGTAGCACCTCCGGGACAAGCTTAGCGGCCTACGAGCAGTACTTC. Translation gives CASSTSGTSLAAYEQYF.

This chain links TRBV11-2 with TRBJ2-7; D is unresolved. CDR3 length: 11 amino acids. The germline V gene encodes CDR1 SGHAT and CDR2 FQNNGV. With 5 bases removed from V and 3 bases from J, the gap between germline ends came to 5 bases. The CDR3 here is CASSRDYEQYF. As DNA, the CDR3 is TGTGCCAGCAGCAGGGACTACGAGCAGTACTTC.

V gene TRBV27 combines with J gene TRBJ2-3, with D uncertain. The ends were cut back, 5 bases at V and 10 bases at J, with 28 bases in the middle. The CDR3 runs to 17 residues. Looked up from germline, CDR1 is MNHEY and CDR2 is SMNVEV (reference sequence). The CDR3 DNA reads as TGTGCCAGCAGTAGCCGCGACCCTGAACAGTACCTCGTGCCGCAGTATTTT. This sequence encodes CASSSRDPEQYLVPQYF.

This clone appeared a few times. The chain is built from TRBV19 and TRBJ1-1, with D possibly being TRBD1 (5 bases). The CDR3 covers 14 residues. CDR1 is LNHDA, CDR2 SQIVND, per germline (reference sequence). V was trimmed by 3 bases and J by 5 bases, leaving 13 bases between them. CDR3 in amino acids: CASSMAHGGTEAFF. The CDR3 nucleotides read TGTGCCAGTAGTATGGCCCATGGGGGGACTGAAGCTTTCTTT.

The gene calls are TRBV5-6 and TRBJ2-1; D is undetermined. Germline CDR1 SGHDT, CDR2 YYEEEE. The CDR3 has 15 residues. V was clipped by 4 bases and J by 0 bases, with 11 bases between them. CDR3 nucleotide sequence: TGTGCCAGCAGCCTCACCCTGAGCTCCTACAATGAGCAGTTCTTC. Residues: CASSLTLSSYNEQFF.

This chain connects TRBV6-1 to TRBJ2-2, with 8 nucleotides matching TRBD1. The CDR3 has 15 amino acids. The junction had 5 bases not matched to a gene; V was cut back by 6 bases and J by 2 bases. Germline CDR1 MNHNS, CDR2 SASEGT. CDR3 in amino acids: CASRRQGPNTGELFF. Here the CDR3 DNA reads TGTGCCAGCAGAAGACAGGGGCCTAACACCGGGGAGCTGTTTTTT.

In this sample, this clone turned up once. The CDR3 sequence is CASSQFVNTGELFF. DNA for the CDR3: TGTGCCAGCAGCCAATTCGTTAACACCGGGGAGCTGTTTTTT. The V gene is TRBV16, the J gene TRBJ2-2; D call uncertain. V lost 1 base, J lost 2 bases, and 5 bases lay in between. Germline CDR1 and CDR2: KGHSY and FQNENV. The CDR3 consists of 14 residues.

This clone was found once. The chain joins TRBV20-1 to TRBJ2-7; weak D call: TRBD1 (6 bases). The CDR3 is made up of 11 amino acids. Per the germline V gene, CDR1 is DFQATT and CDR2 is SNEGSKA (reference sequence). The ends were cut back, 2 bases at V and 6 bases at J, with 8 bases in the middle. In nucleotides, the CDR3 is TGCAGTGCTAGACAGGGGACCGAGCAGTACTTC. This encodes CSARQGTEQYF.

This rearrangement joins TRBV27 to TRBJ1-5; the D is unclear. This CDR3 contains 14 residues. Germline CDR1 and CDR2: MNHEY and SMNVEV (reference sequence). V lost 4 bases, J lost 4 bases, and 11 bases lay in between. The CDR3 here is CASSSNSLNQPQHF. DNA for the CDR3: TGTGCCAGCAGTTCTAACAGCCTAAATCAGCCCCAGCATTTT.

The CDR3 DNA follows: TGTGCCAGTAGTACTAGCGGGAAGGGATTCAATGAGCAGTTCTTC. Its protein is CASSTSGKGFNEQFF. J is TRBJ2-1 and V is TRBV19; 9 bases align to TRBD2. The trim removed 4 bases at V and 6 bases at J, leaving 7 bases unmatched. This CDR3 is built from 15 residues. Germline lookup yields CDR1 LNHDA and CDR2 SQIVND (reference sequence).

This clone has only one observation. V and J are TRBV6-1 and TRBJ2-1; 8 nucleotides line up with TRBD2. CDR1 MNHNS and CDR2 SASEGT come from the germline V gene. This CDR3 spans 15 amino acids. V lost 8 bases, J lost 9 bases, and 15 bases stayed unmatched. The CDR3 nucleotides read TGTGCCAGCGCCCCCGCGGAGGGCGGGAGGTTTGAGCAGTTCTTC. Amino acid sequence: CASAPAEGGRFEQFF.

This chain connects TRBV14 to TRBJ2-1; 10 bases align to TRBD2. The junction had 7 bases not matched to a gene; V was cut back by 4 bases and J by 4 bases. The length of the CDR3 is 16 residues. The V gene's germline CDR1 is SGHDN and CDR2 FVKESK. The CDR3 coding sequence is TGTGCCAGCAGCCCCCTAGCGGGGGAGTCGTACAATGAGCAGTTCTTC. Its translation: CASSPLAGESYNEQFF.

The V gene is TRBV9, the J gene TRBJ2-5; D is unclear. Germline CDR1 SGDLS, CDR2 YYNGEE. The V end was cut by 0 bases, the J end by 4 bases, with 4 bases between. The CDR3 extends over 12 amino acids. The CDR3 loop is CASSVAGETQYF. In nucleotides, the CDR3 is TGTGCCAGCAGCGTAGCAGGAGAGACCCAGTACTTC.

J is TRBJ2-5 and V is TRBV4-1; 10 nucleotides agree with TRBD2. Trimming cost V 4 bases and J 5 bases; bases outside gene matches: 10. The CDR3 loop spans 16 amino acids. Germline lookup yields CDR1 MGHRA and CDR2 YSYEKL. The CDR3 coding sequence is TGCGCCAGCAGCCCCCGGCTAGCGGGAGAGGGTGAGACCCAGTACTTC. It yields the protein CASSPRLAGEGETQYF.

The genes are TRBV2 and TRBJ1-1; TRBD1 matches 9 bases. The germline gives CDR1 SNHLY, CDR2 FYNNEI. V trimming: 7 bases; J trimming: 10 bases; junction bases outside the gene matches: 16. The CDR3 runs to 15 residues. The CDR3 is CASMGPGQGLRIAFF. The CDR3, as DNA: TGTGCCAGCATGGGACCGGGACAGGGTCTCAGAATAGCTTTCTTT.

Turning to this clone: Additional DNA sequences in this sample encode the identical CDR3. The J gene is TRBJ2-5, the V gene TRBV20-1; the D is unclear. From germline, CDR1 is DFQATT and CDR2 SNEGSKA (reference sequence). The CDR3 sequence is 11 residues long. Trimming stripped 2 bases from V and 4 bases from J, with 5 bases between. The CDR3 protein is CSARTGETQYF. For the CDR3, the DNA is TGCAGTGCTAGAACTGGAGAGACCCAGTACTTC.